Each of the 3 T cell receptor beta chains below was sequenced from the same sample in a study of post-analysis software for immune sequencing data. These receptors' targets are unknown. Every TCR beta cDNA library bore unique molecular identifiers. TCRdb processed the PCR reads anew with MiXCR; each CDR3 protein has one entry. Of roughly 620,000 distinct CDR3 sequences listed, 44% are singletons. Whole-study findings and limits: Patients showed TRBV5-6, TRBV5-1 and TRBV20-1 among five TRBV segments more frequent than in controls.

Sequencing was carried out using blood. The receptors derive from a girl aged 10 to 17 with multiple sclerosis.

The V call is TRBV27, the J call TRBJ2-1; 12 bases match TRBD1. Germline-derived CDR1 and CDR2 are MNHEY and SMNVEV (reference sequence). This CDR3 is 15 amino acids long. Unmatched junction bases numbered 4, after V lost 4 bases and J lost 6 bases. The CDR3 here is CASSSRDRGPNEQFF. In DNA, the CDR3 is TGTGCCAGCAGTTCCCGGGACAGGGGGCCCAATGAGCAGTTCTTC.

This clonotype turned up a few times. V usage is TRBV29-1 and J usage is TRBJ1-2; 7 bases line up with TRBD1. The germline gives CDR1 SQVTM, CDR2 ANQGSEA. Trimming at V came to 3 bases and at J to 3 bases, leaving 4 bases not matched to a gene. CDR3 length equals 13 residues. Here the CDR3 reads CSVETGMYYGYTF. The CDR3 region has the DNA TGCAGCGTTGAGACAGGGATGTACTATGGCTACACCTTC.

The CDR3 nucleotides are TGTGCCAGCAGTTACGAGGTCTTCGGCACAGATACGCAGTATTTT. Translating gives CASSYEVFGTDTQYF. V gene TRBV6-2 or TRBV6-3 combines with J gene TRBJ2-3, with D unclear. The CDR3 contains 15 residues. Germline CDR1 is MNHEY and CDR2 is SVGEGT. V lost 2 bases, J lost 1 base, and 10 bases lay in between.